One sample yielded the 10 T cell receptor beta chains listed below, sequenced in a study of patients and donors after allogeneic stem cell transplantation. TCRdb redid the calling of the RT-PCR reads with MiXCR, one entry per CDR3 protein. The sample records about 960,000 distinct CDR3 sequences, roughly 17% being singletons. The sequencing sample was made of blood, either unsorted or a sorted T cell fraction (not recorded which). The receptors here all came from a human donor who was either an allogeneic HSCT recipient or a stem cell or donor lymphocyte infusion donor (not recorded which). It is not recorded whose cells these are; they may come from a transplant donor.

This chain joins TRBV6-5 and TRBJ1-1; weak D call: TRBD1 (6 bases). CDR1 is MNHEY, CDR2 SVGAGI, per germline. Trimming stripped 6 bases from V and 7 bases from J, with 12 bases between. This CDR3 contains 12 residues. CDR3 residues: CASRQGGSEAFF. The CDR3 DNA sequence: TGTGCCAGCAGACAGGGAGGTAGTGAAGCTTTCTTT.

This clonotype has a count of ten or more. This chain connects TRBV12-3 or TRBV12-4 to TRBJ1-2; D uncertain. V lost 9 bases and J 8 bases, leaving 28 bases between the germline ends. The CDR3 sequence is 16 residues long. CDR3 sequence reads: CARKVAEENRRSGYTF. The CDR3 coding sequence is TGTGCCAGGAAGGTGGCAGAAGAAAACCGGAGATCCGGCTACACCTTC.

V usage is TRBV29-1 and J usage is TRBJ2-5, with 12 bases matching TRBD2. Unmatched junction bases numbered 5, after V lost 3 bases and J lost 9 bases. The germline V gene encodes CDR1 SQVTM and CDR2 ANQGSEA. There are 13 residues in the CDR3. CDR3 sequence: CSVETSGSGAQYF. The CDR3 bases are TGCAGCGTTGAGACTAGCGGGAGTGGGGCCCAGTACTTC.

This clonotype appeared a few times. The chain combines TRBV30 with TRBJ1-4, with TRBD1 as a possible D gene (6 bases). The CDR3 sequence is 13 residues long. The germline V gene encodes CDR1 GTSNPN and CDR2 SVGIG (reference sequence). The V end was cut by 1 base, the J end by 10 bases, with 13 bases between. CDR3 DNA: TGTGCCTGGAGTGAAGGGGGAGTGGGAAAACTGTTTTTT. It yields the protein CAWSEGGVGKLFF.

V usage is TRBV24-1 and J usage is TRBJ2-3; D not certain. Germline assignment: CDR1 KGHDR and CDR2 SFDVKD. The CDR3 is made up of 13 amino acids. Trimming pared 0 bases from V and 6 bases from J, leaving 6 bases between. Here the CDR3 DNA reads TGTGCCACCAGTGATTTGGGGTCGGATACGCAGTATTTT. Translation gives CATSDLGSDTQYF.

This clonotype was seen repeatedly, ten times or more. The chain combines TRBV7-2 with TRBJ2-1; the D gene is possibly TRBD2 (5 bases). CDR1 is SGHTA and CDR2 is FQGNSA in the germline V gene. Trimming removed 5 bases at V and 0 bases at J, with 5 bases between. This CDR3 is built from 13 residues. CDR3 in DNA: TGTGCCAGCAGCGGGAGCTCCTACAATGAGCAGTTCTTC. As protein: CASSGSSYNEQFF.

This clonotype has just a few counts. This rearrangement joins TRBV20-1 to TRBJ2-3, with 7 nucleotides matching TRBD1. CDR3 size: 14 residues. V lost 6 bases and J lost 7; bases outside the gene matches: 13. Germline CDR1 and CDR2: DFQATT and SNEGSKA (reference sequence). CDR3 coding DNA: TGCAGTGCCCTAGGACAGGTGGTTGATAATACGCAGTATTTT. Translated: CSALGQVVDNTQYF.

There are a few counts of this clonotype. This sequence joins TRBV5-5 and TRBJ2-7; 11 nucleotides align to TRBD1. This CDR3 spans 15 amino acids. With V trimmed by 4 bases and J by 3 bases, 6 bases remained unmatched. CDR1 is SGHKS, CDR2 YYEKEE, per germline (reference sequence). The CDR3 DNA reads as TGTGCCAGCAGCCCTCGGGACAGGGGGTTCTACGAGCAGTACTTC. Translation: CASSPRDRGFYEQYF.

The V gene is TRBV6-5, the J gene TRBJ1-1; D may be TRBD1 (6 bases). Trimming took 3 bases from V and 1 from J, leaving 21 bases between them. This CDR3 is 18 amino acids long. CDR1 and CDR2 (germline): MNHEY, SVGAGI. The chain's CDR3 is CASSYGGPWDGQNTEAFF. In DNA, the CDR3 is TGTGCCAGCAGTTATGGGGGGCCTTGGGACGGACAGAACACTGAAGCTTTCTTT.

Many counts were recorded for this clonotype. CDR3 nucleotides: TGTGCCAGCCGCCGGGACTTCAACACCGGGGAGCTGTTTTTT. Translated: CASRRDFNTGELFF. The chain carries TRBV6-4 and TRBJ2-2; the D gene is possibly TRBD2 (6 bases). The CDR3 covers 14 residues. V was shortened by 8 bases and J by 2 bases, with 12 bases between the two germline ends. Germline assignment: CDR1 MRHNA and CDR2 SNTAGT.